These T cell receptor beta chains were read from a single sample in a study of blood T cell repertoires in COVID-19. Clones were read by immunoSEQ multiplex PCR, and TCRdb kept only the in-frame ones, dropping some. The data hold approximately 94,000 clones, with about 86% observed a single time. Sequences were obtained from peripheral blood. The receptor source for this set is a human donor in a cohort sampled during active COVID-19. The CDR3 runs from the conserved cysteine through the conserved F or W. The D gene is left open where the match is weak. Rows may omit the clone size; those that give it use once, few, many or a size class.

J gene: TRBJ2-5; D gene: TRBD2; clone size: NA; V gene: TRBV27; CDR3 DNA: TGTGCCAGCACCCTTCGTTGGACTAGCGGGAGGGAAGAGACCCAGTACTTC; CDR3 protein: CASTLRWTSGREETQYF
J gene: TRBJ2-1; D gene: NA; clone size: NA; V gene: TRBV7-9; CDR3 DNA: TGTGCCAGCAGCGCAGGGGCAGGGTGGGTCGATGAGCAGTTCTTC; CDR3 protein: CASSAGAGWVDEQFF
J gene: TRBJ2-1; D gene: TRBD2; clone size: NA; V gene: TRBV7-6; CDR3 DNA: TGTGCCAGCAGCCGATTTAGCGGGAGCTCCTACAATGAGCAGTTCTTC; CDR3 protein: CASSRFSGSSYNEQFF
J gene: TRBJ2-7; D gene: TRBD2; clone size: NA; V gene: TRBV4-1; CDR3 DNA: TGCGCCAGCAGCCAAGTGAAGCGGGAGCGAGACTACGAGCAGTACTTC; CDR3 protein: CASSQVKRERDYEQYF
J gene: TRBJ2-2; D gene: TRBD1; clone size: NA; V gene: TRBV28; CDR3 DNA: TGTGCCAGCAGTTCCATGGGACAGCGCACCGGGGAGCTGTTTTTT; CDR3 protein: CASSSMGQRTGELFF
J gene: TRBJ2-7; D gene: TRBD2; clone size: NA; V gene: TRBV6-2/TRBV6-3; CDR3 DNA: TGTGCCAGCAGTTACTCGAATAGGCGGGGGGACTACGAGCAGTACTTC; CDR3 protein: CASSYSNRRGDYEQYF
J gene: TRBJ1-2; D gene: NA; clone size: NA; V gene: TRBV2; CDR3 DNA: TGTGCCAGCAGTGCCGAAGACATGGGCTATGGCTACACCTTC; CDR3 protein: CASSAEDMGYGYTF
J gene: TRBJ2-2; D gene: TRBD1; clone size: NA; V gene: TRBV28; CDR3 DNA: TGTGCCAGCAGACGCACAGGGGTGGACACCGGGGAGCTGTTTTTT; CDR3 protein: CASRRTGVDTGELFF
J gene: TRBJ1-1; D gene: TRBD1; clone size: NA; V gene: TRBV6-6; CDR3 DNA: TGTGCCAGCAGAACCCGGGACAGGGGAATGACTTTCTTT; CDR3 protein: CASRTRDRGMTFF
J gene: TRBJ1-1; D gene: TRBD1; clone size: NA; V gene: TRBV30; CDR3 DNA: TGTGCCTGGGAAAAGACAGGGGGCCGGTTTCGTGAAGCTTTCTTT; CDR3 protein: CAWEKTGGRFREAFF
J gene: TRBJ1-1; D gene: NA; clone size: NA; V gene: TRBV15; CDR3 DNA: TGTGCCACCAGCAGCCCCCGAGGACAGATGAACACTGAAGCTTTCTTT; CDR3 protein: CATSSPRGQMNTEAFF
J gene: TRBJ1-6; D gene: NA; clone size: NA; V gene: TRBV4-2; CDR3 DNA: TGTGCCAGCAGCCAAGACAGGGCCTATAATTCACCCCTCCACTTT; CDR3 protein: CASSQDRAYNSPLHF
J gene: TRBJ2-1; D gene: NA; clone size: NA; V gene: TRBV28; CDR3 DNA: TGTGCCAGCAACCCTACAGGGAGCTCCTACAATGAGCAGTTCTTC; CDR3 protein: CASNPTGSSYNEQFF
J gene: TRBJ2-3; D gene: NA; clone size: NA; V gene: TRBV9; CDR3 DNA: TGTGCCAGCAAGGCCAGGGAGGACACAGATACGCAGTATTTT; CDR3 protein: CASKAREDTDTQYF
J gene: TRBJ1-2; D gene: NA; clone size: once; V gene: TRBV7-8; CDR3 DNA: TGTGCCAGCAGCCGGGACGGCGGGAGCTATGGCTACACCTTC; CDR3 protein: CASSRDGGSYGYTF
J gene: TRBJ2-1; D gene: TRBD2; clone size: NA; V gene: TRBV6-2/TRBV6-3; CDR3 DNA: TGTGCCAGCAGTTCTCGAGGACTAGCGGACAATGAGCAGTTCTTC; CDR3 protein: CASSSRGLADNEQFF
J gene: TRBJ2-5; D gene: TRBD2; clone size: NA; V gene: TRBV5-5; CDR3 DNA: TGTGCCAGCAGCTTGGGGCTAGCGGGGAACCAAGAGACCCAGTACTTC; CDR3 protein: CASSLGLAGNQETQYF
J gene: TRBJ2-2; D gene: NA; clone size: NA; V gene: TRBV7-2; CDR3 DNA: TGTGCCAGCAGTCCCACCGCTAGCGCCGCCGGGGAGCTGTTTTTT; CDR3 protein: CASSPTASAAGELFF
J gene: TRBJ1-3; D gene: NA; clone size: NA; V gene: TRBV5-1; CDR3 DNA: TGCGCCAGCAGCTTGGCCAGTACTAGCGGAAACACCATATATTTT; CDR3 protein: CASSLASTSGNTIYF
J gene: TRBJ2-7; D gene: NA; clone size: NA; V gene: TRBV27; CDR3 DNA: TGTGCCAGCAGTACCTGGGGCAGCACCTACGAGCAGTACTTC; CDR3 protein: CASSTWGSTYEQYF
J gene: TRBJ2-1; D gene: NA; clone size: many; V gene: TRBV7-2; CDR3 DNA: TGTGCCAGCAGCGTCCGGGGCAATGAGCAGTTCTTC; CDR3 protein: CASSVRGNEQFF
J gene: TRBJ1-1; D gene: NA; clone size: once; V gene: TRBV7-2; CDR3 DNA: TGTGCCAGCAGCTTAAATACGGGACATCTGAACACTGAAGCTTTCTTT; CDR3 protein: CASSLNTGHLNTEAFF
J gene: TRBJ2-2; D gene: NA; clone size: NA; V gene: TRBV6-5; CDR3 DNA: TGTGCCAGCATTTTCAGGGACACCGGGGAGCTGTTTTTT; CDR3 protein: CASIFRDTGELFF
J gene: TRBJ1-2; D gene: NA; clone size: NA; V gene: TRBV9; CDR3 DNA: TGTGCCAGCAGCGTGGACACTCACTATGGCTACACCTTC; CDR3 protein: CASSVDTHYGYTF
J gene: TRBJ1-4; D gene: TRBD1; clone size: NA; V gene: TRBV7-8; CDR3 DNA: TGTGCCAGCAGCTCAAGCCCGGGACAGCTTGCAACTAATGAAAAACTGTTTTTT; CDR3 protein: CASSSSPGQLATNEKLFF
J gene: TRBJ2-1; D gene: TRBD2; clone size: NA; V gene: TRBV5-4; CDR3 DNA: TGTGCCAGCAGCTTGGTCCGGCTAGCGGGTAATGAGCAGTTCTTC; CDR3 protein: CASSLVRLAGNEQFF
J gene: TRBJ1-1; D gene: NA; clone size: NA; V gene: TRBV7-2; CDR3 DNA: TGTGCCAGCAGCTTAAGCAGGGGCGTGAACACTGAAGCTTTCTTT; CDR3 protein: CASSLSRGVNTEAFF
J gene: TRBJ2-3; D gene: NA; clone size: NA; V gene: TRBV15; CDR3 DNA: TGTGCCACCAGCAGAGTGGTGGGCGGGAAGAGATCGGATACGCAGTATTTT; CDR3 protein: CATSRVVGGKRSDTQYF
J gene: TRBJ1-6; D gene: TRBD1; clone size: once; V gene: TRBV19; CDR3 DNA: TGTGCCAGTAGTTCCAGGGGGCTCCAGGATTCACCCCTCCACTTT; CDR3 protein: CASSSRGLQDSPLHF
J gene: TRBJ1-2; D gene: NA; clone size: NA; V gene: TRBV6-1; CDR3 DNA: TGTGCCAGCAGTGGGACAAGAGGGGGAATAAACTATGGCTACACCTTC; CDR3 protein: CASSGTRGGINYGYTF
J gene: TRBJ2-1; D gene: TRBD2; clone size: once; V gene: TRBV2; CDR3 DNA: TGTGCCAGCAGTGAAGCACTAGCGGGAGGGATAAATGAGCAGTTCTTC; CDR3 protein: CASSEALAGGINEQFF
J gene: TRBJ2-4; D gene: TRBD1; clone size: NA; V gene: TRBV19; CDR3 DNA: TGTGCCAGTAGGAGGACAGGGGACGACATTCAGTACTTC; CDR3 protein: CASRRTGDDIQYF
J gene: TRBJ2-1; D gene: NA; clone size: NA; V gene: TRBV15; CDR3 DNA: TGTGCCACCAGCAGGGGAGGCCACAATGAGCAGTTCTTC; CDR3 protein: CATSRGGHNEQFF
J gene: TRBJ2-4; D gene: NA; clone size: NA; V gene: TRBV3-1/TRBV3-2; CDR3 DNA: TGTGCCACCCAACCGTCCGGGACATCACTAGCCAAAAACATTCAGTACTTC; CDR3 protein: CATQPSGTSLAKNIQYF
J gene: TRBJ1-5; D gene: NA; clone size: NA; V gene: TRBV28; CDR3 DNA: TGTGCCAGCAGTTTAGGTTGGGCGAATCAGCCCCAGCATTTT; CDR3 protein: CASSLGWANQPQHF
J gene: TRBJ2-7; D gene: NA; clone size: NA; V gene: TRBV28; CDR3 DNA: TGTGCCAGCACCCTGGGGACTTCCCTCTCCTACGAGCAGTACTTC; CDR3 protein: CASTLGTSLSYEQYF
J gene: TRBJ2-7; D gene: TRBD2; clone size: NA; V gene: TRBV28; CDR3 DNA: TGTGCCAGCAGTTTTAGCGGGAGGCCCTCCTACGAGCAGTACTTC; CDR3 protein: CASSFSGRPSYEQYF
J gene: TRBJ1-2; D gene: NA; clone size: NA; V gene: TRBV6-1; CDR3 DNA: TGTGCCAGCAGTGAAGCTCGACAAACGGGATATGGCTACACCTTC; CDR3 protein: CASSEARQTGYGYTF
J gene: TRBJ1-1; D gene: TRBD1; clone size: NA; V gene: TRBV25-1; CDR3 DNA: TGTGCCAGCACCTTAGCAGGGGGCACTGAAGCTTTCTTT; CDR3 protein: CASTLAGGTEAFF
J gene: TRBJ2-7; D gene: TRBD1; clone size: NA; V gene: TRBV6-1; CDR3 DNA: TGTGCCAGCAGTGAAACCGGGACAGGGGTCTACGAGCAGTACTTC; CDR3 protein: CASSETGTGVYEQYF
J gene: TRBJ1-5; D gene: TRBD1; clone size: NA; V gene: TRBV5-6; CDR3 DNA: TGTGCCAGCAGCGTGACAGGGCACAATCAGCCCCAGCATTTT; CDR3 protein: CASSVTGHNQPQHF
J gene: TRBJ1-2; D gene: TRBD1; clone size: NA; V gene: TRBV28; CDR3 DNA: TGTGCCAGCAGCCATAGACAGGGGGCGCCCCTTTATGGCTACACCTTC; CDR3 protein: CASSHRQGAPLYGYTF
J gene: TRBJ2-7; D gene: TRBD2; clone size: NA; V gene: TRBV25-1; CDR3 DNA: TGTGCCAGCAGTGGGAATAGCGGGACCTATTACGAGCAGTACTTC; CDR3 protein: CASSGNSGTYYEQYF